This passage covers 17 T cell receptor beta chains from one sample sequenced in a study of vaccination and CD4 T cells after COVID-19. Their antigen targets remain unknown. Sequenced with the Oncomine TCR Beta short-read assay was DNA taken from cultured CD4+ T cells. TCRdb re-called the PCR reads through MiXCR, storing one row per CDR3 protein. Of under 20,000 distinct CDR3 sequences listed, approximately 50% are singletons. Noted treatment: roughly 11-day PBMC culture with coronavirus spike peptide pools or control peptides (ViraFEST assay). The sample taken for sequencing was CD4+ T cells from blood, cultured in vitro. The receptors stem from a human donor who had recovered from COVID-19.

This clonotype was observed a few times. CDR3 sequence (DNA): TGTGCCAGTAGTCCGCCGGGCTTGAGGGGCGAGACCCAGTACTTC. Protein product: CASSPPGLRGETQYF. The chain couples TRBV19 to TRBJ2-5; D could derive from TRBD1 or TRBD2 (5 bases each). V was cut by 5 bases and J by 5 bases, with 18 bases left in between. This CDR3 spans 15 amino acids. Germline V gene lookup returns CDR1 LNHDA and CDR2 SQIVND (reference sequence).

The V gene is TRBV7-6, the J gene TRBJ1-2; no firm D call. Between the trimmed V and J ends, which lost 3 bases and 7 bases, there was a span of 12 bases. There are 13 residues in the CDR3. CDR1 is SGHVS, CDR2 FNYEAQ, per germline. The DNA of the CDR3 is TGTGCCAGCAGCTTTGCCGAGGGCGGTGGCTACACCTTC. Residues: CASSFAEGGGYTF.

The CDR3 nucleotides read TGCAGTGCTATGGGGGGCGGGGAGACCCAGTACTTC. Its protein product is CSAMGGGETQYF. The chain couples TRBV20-1 to TRBJ2-5; D might be TRBD1 or TRBD2, each matching 6 bases. V was cut by 4 bases and J by 5 bases, with 11 bases left in between. The CDR3 spans 12 residues. Germline CDR1 is DFQATT and CDR2 is SNEGSKA (reference sequence).

Written as DNA, the CDR3 is TGTGCCAGCAGCTTCTTTGGGGTCTACGAGCAGTACTTC. Translated, it gives CASSFFGVYEQYF. J is TRBJ2-7 and V is TRBV7-9; D unclear. The germline V and J ends were trimmed by 3 bases and 3 bases, with 9 bases remaining between them. The CDR3 runs to 13 residues. From germline, CDR1 is SEHNR and CDR2 FQNEAQ (reference sequence).

This chain joins TRBV2 and TRBJ1-1; unclear D gene. CDR3 size: 12 residues. Germline V lookup: CDR1 SNHLY, CDR2 FYNNEI. Trimming took 5 bases from V and 10 from J, leaving 14 bases between them. The CDR3 nucleotides are TGTGCCAGCAGTCCGCTAAATTGGGGAGCTTTCTTT. Translation gives CASSPLNWGAFF.

This chain connects TRBV6-1 to TRBJ2-2; D gene ambiguous. Germline CDR1 reads MNHNS; CDR2 reads SASEGT. The CDR3 extends over 15 amino acids. The V end was cut by 6 bases, the J end by 7 bases, with 18 bases between. The chain's CDR3 is CASSRGYGNHGELFF. In DNA form, the CDR3 reads TGTGCCAGCAGCCGAGGATATGGAAACCACGGGGAGCTGTTTTTT.

The chain joins TRBV7-3 to TRBJ2-3; perhaps TRBD2 as D (6 bases). This CDR3 contains 16 residues. The V end lost 5 bases, the J end lost 10 bases, and 25 bases lay between the germline ends. Germline loops: CDR1 SGHTA, CDR2 FQGTGA. The CDR3 protein is CASSPWTKPAGGSQYF. As DNA, the CDR3 is TGTGCCAGCAGCCCCTGGACCAAACCTGCCGGAGGGTCGCAGTATTTT.

This chain joins TRBV4-2 and TRBJ2-3, with 7 bases aligning to TRBD1. The junction had 10 bases not matched to a gene; V was cut back by 0 bases and J by 4 bases. The germline gives CDR1 LGHNA, CDR2 YNFKEQ. The CDR3 loop spans 17 amino acids. In DNA form, the CDR3 reads TGTGCCAGCAGCCAAGAATTCCGACAGGGATCTTCAGATACGCAGTATTTT. The encoded protein is CASSQEFRQGSSDTQYF.

V and J are TRBV4-1 and TRBJ2-3; the D gene is possibly TRBD1 (5 bases). This CDR3 has 16 amino acids. The V gene lost 6 bases and the J gene lost 0 bases, with 16 bases spanning the gap. CDR1 and CDR2 (germline): MGHRA, YSYEKL. CDR3 sequence reads: CASRRQQPASTDTQYF. For the CDR3, the DNA is TGCGCCAGCAGACGACAGCAGCCCGCCAGCACAGATACGCAGTATTTT.

This clonotype occurred a few times. The chain joins TRBV20-1 to TRBJ2-5; D uncertain. The CDR3 is 10 residues long. V lost 0 bases to trimming and J lost 4 bases, with 0 bases between them. The germline V gene has CDR1 DFQATT and CDR2 SNEGSKA (reference sequence). The CDR3 sequence: CSAREETQYF. The CDR3 DNA is TGCAGTGCTAGAGAAGAGACCCAGTACTTC.

This clonotype was counted between two and nine times. The rearrangement uses TRBV20-1 and TRBJ1-2; 7 bases line up with TRBD1. Germline CDR1 and CDR2: DFQATT and SNEGSKA (reference sequence). With V trimmed by 0 bases and J by 4 bases, 8 bases remained unmatched. The CDR3 consists of 15 residues. The CDR3 coding sequence is TGCAGTGCTAGAGATTCGCAGGGGGAGCCCTATGGCTACACCTTC. This translates into CSARDSQGEPYGYTF.

This clonotype was observed once. The V gene is TRBV5-8, the J gene TRBJ1-2, with TRBD1 as a possible D gene (6 bases). The CDR3 runs to 15 residues. In germline, CDR1 is SGHTS, CDR2 YDEGEE. V lost 0 bases to trimming and J lost 1 base, with 10 bases between them. CDR3 sequence: CASSLADRLNYGYTF. As DNA, the CDR3 is TGTGCCAGCAGCTTGGCCGACAGGCTTAACTATGGCTACACCTTC.

This clonotype was seen more than once but under ten times. This sequence joins TRBV10-1 and TRBJ1-1; 10 nucleotides match TRBD1. Germline assignment: CDR1 WNHNN and CDR2 SYGVQD (reference sequence). J gave up 3 bases and V 6 bases, and 10 bases lay outside the gene matches. The CDR3 length is 16 residues. The CDR3 sequence: CASRDRGKGADTEAFF. The CDR3 nucleotides read TGCGCCAGCAGGGACAGGGGGAAGGGGGCTGACACTGAAGCTTTCTTT.

This clonotype has more than one count but fewer than ten. This chain links TRBV6-5 with TRBJ2-7; 9 nucleotides agree with TRBD2. Germline V gene data show CDR1 as MNHEY and CDR2 as SVGAGI. Trimming at V came to 4 bases and at J to 5 bases, leaving 9 bases not matched to a gene. This CDR3 is 15 amino acids long. This CDR3 reads CASSWGAGGPDEQYF. Written as DNA, the CDR3 is TGTGCCAGCAGTTGGGGGGCGGGAGGGCCAGACGAGCAGTACTTC.

The chain employs TRBV15 and TRBJ2-4; TRBD2 might be the D (8 bases). Trimming cost V 3 bases and J 4 bases, with 16 bases left between them. Germline V lookup: CDR1 LNHNV, CDR2 YYDKDF (reference sequence). This CDR3 is 16 amino acids long. The CDR3 loop reads CATSSGGGTAKNIQYF. CDR3 DNA sequence: TGTGCCACCAGCAGTGGCGGGGGGACAGCTAAAAACATTCAGTACTTC.

This chain links TRBV10-3 with TRBJ1-5; D gene ambiguous. Trimming pared 0 bases from V and 9 bases from J, leaving 21 bases between. The V gene's germline CDR1 is ENHRY and CDR2 SYGVKD. This CDR3 contains 17 residues. CDR3 sequence reads: CAISESNNRGFEGPQHF. The CDR3 DNA follows: TGTGCCATCAGTGAGTCGAATAACAGAGGGTTTGAAGGGCCCCAGCATTTT.

The sample holds a few counts of this clonotype. The chain employs TRBV7-3 and TRBJ2-1; 7 nucleotides align to TRBD2. V was pared by 4 bases and J by 5 bases, with 5 bases of the junction left unmatched. The CDR3 sequence is 14 residues long. Germline V lookup: CDR1 SGHTA, CDR2 FQGTGA. CDR3 sequence: CASSSGGTHNEQFF. The CDR3 region has the DNA TGTGCCAGCAGCTCCGGGGGGACCCACAATGAGCAGTTCTTC.